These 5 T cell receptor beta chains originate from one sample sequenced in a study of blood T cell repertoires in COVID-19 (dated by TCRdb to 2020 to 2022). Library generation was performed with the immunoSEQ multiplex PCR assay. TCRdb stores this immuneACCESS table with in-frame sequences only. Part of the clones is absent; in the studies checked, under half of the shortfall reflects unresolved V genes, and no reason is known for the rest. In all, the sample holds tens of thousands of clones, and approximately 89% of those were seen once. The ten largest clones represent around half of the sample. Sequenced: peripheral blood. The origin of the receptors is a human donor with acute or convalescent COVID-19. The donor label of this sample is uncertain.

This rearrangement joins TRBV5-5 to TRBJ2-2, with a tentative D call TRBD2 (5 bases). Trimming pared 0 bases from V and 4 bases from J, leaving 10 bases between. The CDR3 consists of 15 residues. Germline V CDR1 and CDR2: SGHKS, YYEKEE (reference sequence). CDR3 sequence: CASSLDLAATGELFF. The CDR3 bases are TGTGCCAGCAGCTTGGACCTAGCAGCCACCGGGGAGCTGTTTTTT.

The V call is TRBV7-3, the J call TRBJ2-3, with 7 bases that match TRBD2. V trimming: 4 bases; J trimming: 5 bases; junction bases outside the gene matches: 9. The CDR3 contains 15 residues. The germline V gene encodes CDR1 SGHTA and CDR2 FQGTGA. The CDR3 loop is CASSSSGTGGDTQYF. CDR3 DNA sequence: TGTGCCAGCAGCTCCAGCGGGACGGGGGGAGATACGCAGTATTTT.

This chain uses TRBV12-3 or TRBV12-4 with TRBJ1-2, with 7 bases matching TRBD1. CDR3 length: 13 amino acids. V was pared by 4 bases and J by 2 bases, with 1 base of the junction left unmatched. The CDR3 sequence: CASSSGQNYGYTF. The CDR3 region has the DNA TGTGCCAGCAGTTCGGGACAGAACTATGGCTACACCTTC.

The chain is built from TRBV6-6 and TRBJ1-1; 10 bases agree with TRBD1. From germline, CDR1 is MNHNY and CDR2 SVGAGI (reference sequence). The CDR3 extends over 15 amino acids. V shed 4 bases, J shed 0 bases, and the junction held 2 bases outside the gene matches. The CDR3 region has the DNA TGTGCCAGCAGTTCGGGACAGGGGATGAACACTGAAGCTTTCTTT. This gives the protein CASSSGQGMNTEAFF.

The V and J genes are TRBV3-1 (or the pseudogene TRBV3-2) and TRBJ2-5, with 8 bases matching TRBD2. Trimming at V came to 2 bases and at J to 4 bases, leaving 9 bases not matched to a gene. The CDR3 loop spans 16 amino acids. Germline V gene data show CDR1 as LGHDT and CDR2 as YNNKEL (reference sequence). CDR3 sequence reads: CASSQPVLAGRETQYF. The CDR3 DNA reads TGTGCCAGCAGCCAACCTGTTTTAGCGGGGCGAGAGACCCAGTACTTC.